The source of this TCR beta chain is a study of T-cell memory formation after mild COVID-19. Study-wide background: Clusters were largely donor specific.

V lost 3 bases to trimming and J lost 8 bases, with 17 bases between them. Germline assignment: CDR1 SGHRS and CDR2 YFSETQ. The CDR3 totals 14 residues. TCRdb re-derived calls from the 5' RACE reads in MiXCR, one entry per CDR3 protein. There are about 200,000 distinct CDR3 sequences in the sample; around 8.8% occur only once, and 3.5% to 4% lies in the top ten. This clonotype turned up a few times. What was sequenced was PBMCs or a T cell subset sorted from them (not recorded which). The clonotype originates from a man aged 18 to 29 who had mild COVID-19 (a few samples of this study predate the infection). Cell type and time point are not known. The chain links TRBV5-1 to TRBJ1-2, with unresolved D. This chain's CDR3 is CASSWGESTGGYTF. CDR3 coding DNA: TGCGCCAGCAGCTGGGGAGAATCCACGGGAGGCTACACCTTC. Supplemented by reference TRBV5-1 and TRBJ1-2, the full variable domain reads KAGVTQTPRYLIKTRGQQVTLSCSPISGHRSVSWYQQTPGQGLQFLFEYFSETQRNKGNFPGRFSGRQFSNSRSEMNVSTLELGDSALYLCASSWGESTGGYTFGSGTRLTVV.